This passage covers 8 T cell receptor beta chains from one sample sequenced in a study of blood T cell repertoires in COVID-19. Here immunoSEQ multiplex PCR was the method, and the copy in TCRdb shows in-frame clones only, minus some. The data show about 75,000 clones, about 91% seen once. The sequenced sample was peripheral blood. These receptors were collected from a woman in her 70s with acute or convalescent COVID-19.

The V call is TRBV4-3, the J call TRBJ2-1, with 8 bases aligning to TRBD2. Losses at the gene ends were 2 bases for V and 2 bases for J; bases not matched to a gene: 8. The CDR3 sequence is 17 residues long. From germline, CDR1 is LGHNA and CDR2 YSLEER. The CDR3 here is CASSQFFSGGTYNEQFF. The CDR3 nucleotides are TGCGCCAGCAGCCAATTCTTCAGCGGGGGTACCTACAATGAGCAGTTCTTC.

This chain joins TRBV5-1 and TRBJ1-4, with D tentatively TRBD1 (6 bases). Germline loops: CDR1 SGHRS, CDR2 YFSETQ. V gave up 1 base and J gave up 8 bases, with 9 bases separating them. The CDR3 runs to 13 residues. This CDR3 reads CASSLNRAEKLFF. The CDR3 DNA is TGCGCCAGCAGCTTGAACAGGGCCGAAAAACTGTTTTTT.

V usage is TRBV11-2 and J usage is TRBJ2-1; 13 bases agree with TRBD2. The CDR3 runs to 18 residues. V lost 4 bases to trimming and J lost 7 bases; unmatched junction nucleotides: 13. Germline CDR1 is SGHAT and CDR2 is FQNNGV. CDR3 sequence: CASSSLTSGRTYGNEQFF. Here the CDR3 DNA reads TGTGCCAGCAGCTCCTTGACTAGCGGGAGGACCTACGGAAATGAGCAGTTCTTC.

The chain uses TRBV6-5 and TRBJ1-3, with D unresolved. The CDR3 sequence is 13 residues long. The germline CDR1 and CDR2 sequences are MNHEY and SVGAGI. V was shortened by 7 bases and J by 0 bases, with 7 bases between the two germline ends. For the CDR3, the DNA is TGTGCCAGCATAGAGTACTCTGGAAACACCATATATTTT. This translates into CASIEYSGNTIYF.

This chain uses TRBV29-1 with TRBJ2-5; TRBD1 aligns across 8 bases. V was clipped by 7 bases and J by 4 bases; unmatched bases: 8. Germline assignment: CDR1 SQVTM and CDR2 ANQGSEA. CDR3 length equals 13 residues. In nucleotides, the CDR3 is TGCAGCGCGATTCAGGGGGCGGGAGAGACCCAGTACTTC. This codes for CSAIQGAGETQYF.

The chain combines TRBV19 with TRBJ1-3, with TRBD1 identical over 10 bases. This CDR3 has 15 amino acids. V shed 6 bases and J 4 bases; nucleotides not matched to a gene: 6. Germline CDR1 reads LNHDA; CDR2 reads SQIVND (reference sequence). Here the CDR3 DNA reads TGTGCCAGTAGCGGACAGGGGGAAAGCGGAAACACCATATATTTT. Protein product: CASSGQGESGNTIYF.

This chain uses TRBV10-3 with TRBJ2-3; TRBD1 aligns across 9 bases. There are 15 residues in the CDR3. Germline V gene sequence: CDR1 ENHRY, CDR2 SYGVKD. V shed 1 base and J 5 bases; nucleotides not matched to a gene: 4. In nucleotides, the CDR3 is TGTGCCATCAGTGAGTTACAGGGGGCCAAAGATACGCAGTATTTT. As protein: CAISELQGAKDTQYF.

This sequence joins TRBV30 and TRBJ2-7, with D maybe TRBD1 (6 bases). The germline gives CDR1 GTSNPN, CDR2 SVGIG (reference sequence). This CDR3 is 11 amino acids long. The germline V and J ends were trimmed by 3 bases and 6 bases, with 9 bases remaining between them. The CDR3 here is CAWSAGVEQYF. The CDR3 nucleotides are TGTGCCTGGAGCGCAGGGGTCGAGCAGTACTTC.